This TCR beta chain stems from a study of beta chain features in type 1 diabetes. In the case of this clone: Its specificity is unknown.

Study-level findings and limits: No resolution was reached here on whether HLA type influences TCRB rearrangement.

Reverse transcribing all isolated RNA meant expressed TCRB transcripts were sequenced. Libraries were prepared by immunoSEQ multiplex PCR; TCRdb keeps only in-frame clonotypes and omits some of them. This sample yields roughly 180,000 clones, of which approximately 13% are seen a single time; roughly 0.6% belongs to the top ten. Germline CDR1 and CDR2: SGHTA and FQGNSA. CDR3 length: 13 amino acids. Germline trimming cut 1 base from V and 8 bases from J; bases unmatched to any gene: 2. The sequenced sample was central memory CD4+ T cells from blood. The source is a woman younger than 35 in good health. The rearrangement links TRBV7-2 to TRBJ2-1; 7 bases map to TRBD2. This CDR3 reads CASSLGEGHEQFF. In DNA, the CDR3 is TGTGCCAGCAGCTTAGGGGAGGGCCATGAGCAGTTCTTC.